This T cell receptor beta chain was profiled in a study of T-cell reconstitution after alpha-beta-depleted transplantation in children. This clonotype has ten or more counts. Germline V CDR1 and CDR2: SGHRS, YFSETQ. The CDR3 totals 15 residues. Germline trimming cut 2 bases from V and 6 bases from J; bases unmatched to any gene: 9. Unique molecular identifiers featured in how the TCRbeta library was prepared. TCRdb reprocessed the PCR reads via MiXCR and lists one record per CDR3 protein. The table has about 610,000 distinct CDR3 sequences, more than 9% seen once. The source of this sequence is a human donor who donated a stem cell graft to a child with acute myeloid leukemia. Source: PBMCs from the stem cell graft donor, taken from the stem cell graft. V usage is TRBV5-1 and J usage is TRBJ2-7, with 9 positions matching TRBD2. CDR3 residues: CASSFLSGRDGEQYF. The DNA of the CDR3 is TGCGCCAGCAGCTTCCTTAGCGGGAGAGACGGCGAGCAGTACTTC. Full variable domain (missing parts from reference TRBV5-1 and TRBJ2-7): KAGVTQTPRYLIKTRGQQVTLSCSPISGHRSVSWYQQTPGQGLQFLFEYFSETQRNKGNFPGRFSGRQFSNSRSEMNVSTLELGDSALYLCASSFLSGRDGEQYFGPGTRLTVT.